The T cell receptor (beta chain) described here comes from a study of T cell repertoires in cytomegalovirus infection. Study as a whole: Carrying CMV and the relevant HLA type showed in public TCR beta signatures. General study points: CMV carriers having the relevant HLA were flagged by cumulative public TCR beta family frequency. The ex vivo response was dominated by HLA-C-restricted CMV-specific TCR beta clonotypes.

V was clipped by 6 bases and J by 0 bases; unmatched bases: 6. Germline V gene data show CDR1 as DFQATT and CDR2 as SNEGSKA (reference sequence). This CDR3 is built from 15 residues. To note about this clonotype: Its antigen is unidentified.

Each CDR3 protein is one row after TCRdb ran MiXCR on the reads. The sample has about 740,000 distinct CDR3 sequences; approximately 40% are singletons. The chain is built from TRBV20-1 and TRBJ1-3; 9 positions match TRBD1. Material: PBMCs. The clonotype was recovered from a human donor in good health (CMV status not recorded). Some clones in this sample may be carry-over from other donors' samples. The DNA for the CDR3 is TGCAGTGCGGGGGACAGGGCATCCTCTGGAAACACCATATATTTT. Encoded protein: CSAGDRASSGNTIYF.